The 10 T cell receptor beta chains listed next were all sequenced from one sample in a study of T cells in women clearing cervical HPV infection. TCRdb's copy holds only in-frame clones and misses some; the assay was immunoSEQ multiplex PCR. The table lists under 35,000 clones, with under 8% in the top ten. Specimen: blood buffy coat. The source of these receptors is a woman between 18 and 70 years old with a cervical HPV16 infection that either progressed to CIN3+ or cleared (not recorded which).

On this clone itself: The CDR3 extends 3 residues past the end of the read, so its final part is completed from the germline J gene. The chain has TRBV19 and TRBJ1-1; a possible D gene is TRBD1 (5 bases). V lost 3 bases and J lost 1, with 18 bases in between. Germline V CDR1 and CDR2: LNHDA, SQIVND (reference sequence). CDR3 length: 17 amino acids. CDR3 residues: CASSIGGAALKNTEAFF. CDR3 DNA (partial): TGTGCCAGTAGTATTGGAGGGGCCGCACTAAAGAACACTGAA.

A remark on this clone: The CDR3 end lies 3 residues beyond the end of the read and is filled in from the germline J gene. The rearrangement joins TRBV19 to TRBJ2-7; 7 bases agree with TRBD1. Germline assignment: CDR1 LNHDA and CDR2 SQIVND (reference sequence). V lost 6 bases and J lost 5; bases outside the gene matches: 13. CDR3 length: 15 residues. The CDR3: CASRYRQGVGDEQYF. The part of the CDR3 DNA that was read is TGTGCCAGTAGATACCGACAGGGAGTGGGGGACGAG.

With respect to this clone: The read halts 3 residues ahead of the CDR3 end, with the missing end drawn from the germline J gene. The chain employs TRBV10-3 and TRBJ2-7; the D gene is possibly TRBD1 (6 bases). V lost 10 bases and J 3 bases, leaving 13 bases between the germline ends. The CDR3 sequence is 12 residues long. Germline loops: CDR1 ENHRY, CDR2 SYGVKD. The part of the CDR3 DNA that was read is TGTGCCACCCAGACAGGAGACTACGAG. It is translated as CATQTGDYE. The entire CDR3 sequence reads CATQTGDYEQYF.

About this clone: The read terminates 3 residues ahead of where the CDR3 ends, so the germline J gene completes it. This chain links TRBV19 with TRBJ2-7, with TRBD2 matching 9 bases. From germline, CDR1 is LNHDA and CDR2 SQIVND (reference sequence). The CDR3 length is 14 residues. The junction had 1 base not matched to a gene; V was cut back by 4 bases and J by 0 bases. The part of the CDR3 DNA that was read is TGTGCCAGTAGTACAGCGGGGGGCTCCTACGAG. Residues: CASSTAGGSYE. In full, the CDR3 reads CASSTAGGSYEQYF.

CDR3 DNA, as far as it was read: TGCAGTGCTAGAGCGGACAGGGAACACAATGAG. Translation gives CSARADREHNE. The CDR3 reads in full as CSARADREHNEQFF. V is TRBV20-1 and J is TRBJ2-1; TRBD1 matches at 8 bases. The CDR3 end falls 3 residues outside the read, so it is completed with the germline J gene. CDR3 length: 14 amino acids. Germline V CDR1 and CDR2: DFQATT, SNEGSKA (reference sequence). Unmatched junction bases numbered 4, after V lost 1 base and J lost 5 bases.

As to this clone: From the germline J gene comes the end of the CDR3, since the read stops 3 residues before it. This chain links TRBV30 with TRBJ1-1; D is ambiguous. The V end was cut by 1 base, the J end by 0 bases, with 6 bases between. Germline values: CDR1 GTSNPN, CDR2 SVGIG (reference sequence). The CDR3 totals 13 residues. The CDR3 DNA, read in part, is TGTGCCTGGAGTGGCGTAATGAACACTGAA. This gives the protein CAWSGVMNTE. The whole CDR3 reads CAWSGVMNTEAFF.

Regarding this clone: Read coverage stops 3 residues before the CDR3 terminus; the germline J gene supplies the remainder. J is TRBJ1-5 and V is TRBV19, with 7 bases that match TRBD1. With V trimmed by 1 base and J by 6 bases, 3 bases remained unmatched. The CDR3 runs to 14 residues. Looked up from germline, CDR1 is LNHDA and CDR2 is SQIVND (reference sequence). The CDR3 is CASSIVRQGQPQHF. The sequenced part of the CDR3 DNA is TGTGCCAGTAGTATAGTAAGACAGGGTCAGCCC.

The CDR3 loop reads CASSSWSGFQETQYF. The covered CDR3 bases are TGTGCCAGCAGCTCTTGGAGCGGCTTCCAAGAGACC. V is TRBV7-2 and J is TRBJ2-5; tentatively, D is TRBD2 (5 bases). The CDR3 end is not reached by the read, which stops 3 residues before it; the germline J gene fills it in. Trimming removed 4 bases from V and 1 base from J, with 13 bases in between. Per germline, CDR1 SGHTA and CDR2 FQGNSA. CDR3 length: 15 residues.

Here the CDR3 reads CAPQTVSSYEQYF. CDR3 bases read: TGTGCCCCCCAGACAGTAAGCTCCTACGAG. The chain uses TRBV19 and TRBJ2-7, with D possibly being TRBD1 (5 bases). The read is 3 residues too short to cover the CDR3 end, so that end is filled in from the germline J gene. Trimming pared 11 bases from V and 0 bases from J, leaving 14 bases between. The CDR3 has 13 amino acids. Germline-derived CDR1 and CDR2 are LNHDA and SQIVND (reference sequence).

As to this clone: The read finishes 3 residues shy of the CDR3 end, and the germline J gene is used to complete it. This sequence joins TRBV29-1 and TRBJ2-2; 11 bases match TRBD2. The junction had 5 bases not matched to a gene; V was cut back by 1 base and J by 7 bases. The CDR3 totals 15 residues. The V gene's germline CDR1 is SQVTM and CDR2 ANQGSEA. Partial CDR3 DNA: TGCAGCGTTGAAGGGCTAGCGGGGGGTTTCGGGGAG. Amino acid sequence: CSVEGLAGGFGE. The whole CDR3 reads CSVEGLAGGFGELFF.